A selection of T cell receptor beta chains follows, all from one sample in a study of blood T cell repertoires in COVID-19. Profiled with immunoSEQ multiplex PCR; TCRdb holds only in-frame clones, not every one. Among under 250,000 clones, 65% to 90% were seen once, and the ten largest hold approximately 5.1%. The specimen was peripheral blood. The source of these receptors is a man aged 50 or older with COVID-19, enrolled during active disease. Each CDR3 is given with its conserved first and last residue. D genes are given only for firm matches. Clone sizes are given selectively: once, few, many, or a class where the clone is expanded.

cdr3_length: 15; clone_size: .; j_call: TRBJ1-1; v_call: TRBV3-1/TRBV3-2; d_call: .; cdr3_aa: CASSPREVLNTEAFF; cdr3_nt: TGTGCCAGCAGCCCCAGGGAGGTGCTGAACACTGAAGCTTTCTTT
cdr3_length: 17; clone_size: .; j_call: TRBJ1-5; v_call: TRBV7-2; d_call: TRBD1; cdr3_aa: CASSLNGRGQGNQPQHF; cdr3_nt: TGTGCCAGCAGCTTAAACGGTCGGGGACAGGGTAATCAGCCCCAGCATTTT
cdr3_length: 15; clone_size: .; j_call: TRBJ1-2; v_call: TRBV5-1; d_call: TRBD1; cdr3_aa: CASSSQTGGNYGYTF; cdr3_nt: TGCGCCAGCAGCTCGCAGACAGGGGGCAACTATGGCTACACCTTC
cdr3_length: 15; clone_size: .; j_call: TRBJ2-3; v_call: TRBV5-1; d_call: TRBD2; cdr3_aa: CASSDGTSGLYAQYF; cdr3_nt: TGCGCCAGCAGCGATGGGACTAGCGGGCTATATGCGCAGTATTTT
cdr3_length: 13; clone_size: .; j_call: TRBJ1-2; v_call: TRBV29-1; d_call: TRBD1; cdr3_aa: CSVEWTGTYGYTF; cdr3_nt: TGCAGCGTTGAATGGACAGGGACGTACGGCTACACCTTC
cdr3_length: 15; clone_size: .; j_call: TRBJ1-6; v_call: TRBV7-3; d_call: .; cdr3_aa: CGEGMRTEHNSPLHF; cdr3_nt: TGTGGCGAGGGAATGAGGACGGAACATAATTCACCCCTCCACTTT
cdr3_length: 13; clone_size: .; j_call: TRBJ2-7; v_call: TRBV18; d_call: .; cdr3_aa: CASSPGLTYEQYF; cdr3_nt: TGTGCCAGCTCCCCGGGGTTGACCTACGAGCAGTACTTC
cdr3_length: 14; clone_size: .; j_call: TRBJ1-6; v_call: TRBV6-5; d_call: TRBD1; cdr3_aa: CASSHTGGNSPLHF; cdr3_nt: TGTGCCAGCAGTCATACAGGGGGCAATTCACCCCTCCACTTT
cdr3_length: 13; clone_size: .; j_call: TRBJ1-4; v_call: TRBV29-1; d_call: .; cdr3_aa: CSVDGQGTEKLFF; cdr3_nt: TGCAGCGTTGACGGGCAGGGTACTGAAAAACTGTTTTTT
cdr3_length: 12; clone_size: .; j_call: TRBJ2-1; v_call: TRBV13; d_call: TRBD1; cdr3_aa: CASSSLGQGQFF; cdr3_nt: TGTGCCAGTAGCTCCTTGGGACAGGGCCAGTTCTTC
cdr3_length: 16; clone_size: .; j_call: TRBJ1-4; v_call: TRBV2; d_call: TRBD1; cdr3_aa: CASSDYGTGEYEKLFF; cdr3_nt: TGTGCCAGCAGTGATTACGGGACAGGGGAATACGAAAAACTGTTTTTT
cdr3_length: 15; clone_size: .; j_call: TRBJ1-6; v_call: TRBV19; d_call: .; cdr3_aa: CASSIGQSYNSPLHF; cdr3_nt: TGTGCCAGTAGTATAGGACAGTCCTATAATTCACCCCTCCACTTT
cdr3_length: 16; clone_size: .; j_call: TRBJ2-1; v_call: TRBV5-1; d_call: .; cdr3_aa: CASSPKEGDSYNEQFF; cdr3_nt: TGCGCCAGCAGCCCCAAGGAAGGGGACTCCTACAATGAGCAGTTCTTC
cdr3_length: 13; clone_size: .; j_call: TRBJ1-6; v_call: TRBV30; d_call: .; cdr3_aa: CAWDSKFNSPLHF; cdr3_nt: TGTGCCTGGGACAGCAAATTTAATTCACCCCTCCACTTT
cdr3_length: 14; clone_size: .; j_call: TRBJ1-1; v_call: TRBV28; d_call: .; cdr3_aa: CASSSTAMNTEAFF; cdr3_nt: TGTGCCAGCAGTTCTACAGCTATGAACACTGAAGCTTTCTTT
cdr3_length: 16; clone_size: .; j_call: TRBJ1-3; v_call: TRBV6-1; d_call: .; cdr3_aa: CASSEGRTKIGNTIYF; cdr3_nt: TGTGCCAGCAGTGAAGGGCGGACAAAAATTGGAAACACCATATATTTT
cdr3_length: 14; clone_size: .; j_call: TRBJ2-4; v_call: TRBV2; d_call: TRBD1; cdr3_aa: CASSRDRGGDIQYF; cdr3_nt: TGTGCCAGCTCGAGGGACAGGGGTGGGGACATTCAGTACTTC
cdr3_length: 15; clone_size: .; j_call: TRBJ1-2; v_call: TRBV4-3; d_call: TRBD1; cdr3_aa: CASSRDSVTNYGYTF; cdr3_nt: TGCGCCAGCAGCCGGGACAGCGTCACTAACTATGGCTACACCTTC
cdr3_length: 15; clone_size: .; j_call: TRBJ1-1; v_call: TRBV6-5; d_call: .; cdr3_aa: CASSYNGITNTEAFF; cdr3_nt: TGTGCCAGCAGTTACAACGGGATAACGAACACTGAAGCTTTCTTT
cdr3_length: 15; clone_size: .; j_call: TRBJ1-2; v_call: TRBV11-2; d_call: TRBD1; cdr3_aa: CASSSDPRTGRGYTF; cdr3_nt: TGTGCCAGCAGCTCGGACCCGAGGACAGGACGGGGCTACACCTTC
cdr3_length: 14; clone_size: .; j_call: TRBJ2-5; v_call: TRBV5-1; d_call: TRBD1; cdr3_aa: CASSPGTGRETQYF; cdr3_nt: TGCGCCAGCAGTCCCGGGACAGGGAGAGAGACCCAGTACTTC
cdr3_length: 16; clone_size: .; j_call: TRBJ1-3; v_call: TRBV14; d_call: .; cdr3_aa: CASSQGSVAGGNTIYF; cdr3_nt: TGTGCCAGCAGCCAAGGTTCGGTAGCTGGGGGGAACACCATATATTTT
cdr3_length: 14; clone_size: .; j_call: TRBJ1-2; v_call: TRBV29-1; d_call: .; cdr3_aa: CSANTLIGGYGYTF; cdr3_nt: TGCAGCGCAAACACACTCATAGGGGGCTATGGCTACACCTTC
cdr3_length: 15; clone_size: many; j_call: TRBJ1-2; v_call: TRBV27; d_call: TRBD1; cdr3_aa: CASSSMTGSAYGYTF; cdr3_nt: TGTGCCAGCAGTTCGATGACAGGGTCGGCCTATGGCTACACCTTC
cdr3_length: 16; clone_size: .; j_call: TRBJ1-2; v_call: TRBV9; d_call: .; cdr3_aa: CASSVGGLGINYGYTF; cdr3_nt: TGTGCCAGCAGCGTAGGGGGGCTGGGGATAAACTATGGCTACACCTTC
cdr3_length: 14; clone_size: .; j_call: TRBJ2-2; v_call: TRBV5-1; d_call: TRBD1; cdr3_aa: CASSRTGNTGELFF; cdr3_nt: TGCGCCAGCAGCCGGACAGGGAACACCGGGGAGCTGTTTTTT
cdr3_length: 15; clone_size: .; j_call: TRBJ2-3; v_call: TRBV3-1/TRBV3-2; d_call: .; cdr3_aa: CASSPKVGELDTQYF; cdr3_nt: TGTGCCAGCAGCCCGAAGGTGGGCGAGCTGGATACGCAGTATTTT
cdr3_length: 13; clone_size: .; j_call: TRBJ1-1; v_call: TRBV10-1; d_call: .; cdr3_aa: CASARNLNTEAFF; cdr3_nt: TGCGCCAGCGCGCGGAACTTGAACACTGAAGCTTTCTTT
cdr3_length: 15; clone_size: .; j_call: TRBJ2-5; v_call: TRBV6-5; d_call: .; cdr3_aa: CASSYLAFSGETQYF; cdr3_nt: TGTGCCAGCAGTTACTTAGCCTTTAGTGGGGAGACCCAGTACTTC
cdr3_length: 18; clone_size: .; j_call: TRBJ2-2; v_call: TRBV7-2; d_call: .; cdr3_aa: CASSKITVTPRNTGELFF; cdr3_nt: TGTGCCAGCAGCAAAATCACAGTTACCCCCCGGAACACCGGGGAGCTGTTTTTT
cdr3_length: 15; clone_size: .; j_call: TRBJ2-2; v_call: TRBV3-1/TRBV3-2; d_call: TRBD1; cdr3_aa: CASSQGRQGRGELFF; cdr3_nt: TGTGCCAGCAGCCAAGGAAGACAGGGTAGAGGGGAGCTGTTTTTT
cdr3_length: 14; clone_size: once; j_call: TRBJ1-5; v_call: TRBV19; d_call: TRBD1; cdr3_aa: CASGATGRVQPQHF; cdr3_nt: TGTGCCAGTGGGGCGACAGGGCGTGTTCAGCCCCAGCATTTT
cdr3_length: 13; clone_size: .; j_call: TRBJ2-5; v_call: TRBV6-5; d_call: .; cdr3_aa: CASRSTGSETQYF; cdr3_nt: TGTGCCAGCAGAAGCACAGGATCCGAGACCCAGTACTTC
cdr3_length: 13; clone_size: .; j_call: TRBJ1-1; v_call: TRBV30; d_call: .; cdr3_aa: CAWSVVSRDEAFF; cdr3_nt: TGTGCCTGGAGTGTGGTGTCGAGAGATGAAGCTTTCTTT
cdr3_length: 14; clone_size: .; j_call: TRBJ2-2; v_call: TRBV19; d_call: TRBD1; cdr3_aa: CASSITGGTGELFF; cdr3_nt: TGTGCCAGTAGTATAACAGGGGGAACCGGGGAGCTGTTTTTT
cdr3_length: 20; clone_size: .; j_call: TRBJ2-1; v_call: TRBV14; d_call: TRBD2; cdr3_aa: CASSQDPAGLRGGSYNEQFF; cdr3_nt: TGTGCCAGCAGCCAAGATCCTGCGGGGTTGCGGGGGGGATCTTACAATGAGCAGTTCTTC
cdr3_length: 13; clone_size: .; j_call: TRBJ2-7; v_call: TRBV11-2; d_call: .; cdr3_aa: CASSRQGGYEQYF; cdr3_nt: TGTGCCAGCAGTAGGCAGGGGGGCTACGAGCAGTACTTC
cdr3_length: 14; clone_size: .; j_call: TRBJ1-5; v_call: TRBV28; d_call: .; cdr3_aa: CASKPSMSGRPQHF; cdr3_nt: TGTGCCAGCAAACCCTCGATGTCGGGTCGGCCCCAGCATTTT
cdr3_length: 15; clone_size: .; j_call: TRBJ1-3; v_call: TRBV9; d_call: TRBD1; cdr3_aa: CASSETGGLVNTIYF; cdr3_nt: TGTGCCAGCAGCGAAACAGGGGGCCTCGTCAACACCATATATTTT
cdr3_length: 13; clone_size: .; j_call: TRBJ1-1; v_call: TRBV5-5; d_call: .; cdr3_aa: CASSREGVTEAFF; cdr3_nt: TGTGCCAGCAGCCGAGAAGGGGTCACTGAAGCTTTCTTT
cdr3_length: 17; clone_size: .; j_call: TRBJ2-5; v_call: TRBV4-2; d_call: TRBD2; cdr3_aa: CASSQQGLAGGEETQYF; cdr3_nt: TGTGCCAGCAGCCAGCAAGGACTAGCGGGGGGTGAAGAGACCCAGTACTTC
cdr3_length: 18; clone_size: once; j_call: TRBJ1-5; v_call: TRBV2; d_call: .; cdr3_aa: CASTTDRTYSYSNQPQHF; cdr3_nt: TGTGCCAGCACCACTGACAGAACCTATAGCTATAGCAATCAGCCCCAGCATTTT
cdr3_length: 13; clone_size: .; j_call: TRBJ2-2; v_call: TRBV7-9; d_call: .; cdr3_aa: CASSSPGDGELFF; cdr3_nt: TGTGCCAGCAGCTCCCCCGGGGACGGGGAGCTGTTTTTT